A selection of T cell receptor beta chains follows, all from one sample in a study of T cells in Graves' hyperthyroidism and ophthalmopathy. One entry per CDR3 protein, called by TCRdb with MiXCR from the multiplex PCR reads. The table includes approximately 560,000 distinct CDR3 sequences, 35% to 55% detected once. Input material: peripheral blood or thyroid tissue (not recorded which). These receptor sequences come from a woman younger than 30 with Graves' hyperthyroidism. Each CDR3 is given with its conserved first and last residue. The D gene is left open where the match is weak. Some rows mark clone size as missing; the rest say once, few, many or name a class of expanded clone.

j_gene | d_gene | abundance | v_gene | CDR3aa | CDR3nt
TRBJ2-7 | - | many | TRBV29-1 | CSVEVYTAGHGYEQYF | TGCAGCGTTGAAGTTTACACCGCGGGACACGGCTACGAGCAGTACTTC
TRBJ1-2 | TRBD1 | - | TRBV2 | CARVDRAYGYTF | TGTGCCAGAGTGGACAGGGCCTATGGCTACACCTTC
TRBJ2-7 | - | - | TRBV7-7 | CASSRGPGTVMDEQYF | TGCGCCAGCAGCCGCGGCCCGGGGACGGTCATGGACGAGCAGTACTTC
TRBJ2-7 | - | - | TRBV7-8 | CASSLKGAGHEQYF | TGTGCCAGCAGCTTAAAAGGGGCCGGGCACGAGCAGTACTTC
TRBJ2-7 | TRBD1 | once | TRBV6-6 | CASSYADRGWGEQYF | TGTGCCAGCAGTTACGCAGACAGGGGATGGGGCGAGCAGTACTTC
TRBJ1-5 | - | many | TRBV7-9 | CASSLAGGHQPQHF | TGTGCCAGCAGCTTAGCAGGGGGACATCAGCCCCAGCATTTT
TRBJ1-2 | TRBD1 | many | TRBV10-3 | CAIHGTGGYGYTF | TGTGCCATCCACGGGACAGGGGGCTATGGCTACACCTTC
TRBJ2-7 | TRBD2 | - | TRBV29-1 | CSVDMGTSDYYEQYF | TGCAGCGTTGATATGGGGACTAGCGACTACTACGAGCAGTACTTC
TRBJ2-7 | - | few | TRBV7-9 | CASSLVTEGYEQYF | TGTGCCAGCAGCTTGGTTACTGAAGGCTACGAGCAGTACTTC
TRBJ2-2 | TRBD2 | - | TRBV5-1 | CASSVLSGSRQNGELFF | TGCGCCAGCAGCGTTCTTAGCGGGAGTCGGCAGAACGGGGAGCTGTTTTTT
TRBJ2-5 | - | - | TRBV20-1 | CSAREYTGSNQPQYF | TGCAGTGCTAGAGAGTATACAGGGAGCAATCAGCCCCAGTACTTC
TRBJ2-7 | TRBD2 | - | TRBV9 | CAGSVDGTSGNEQYF | TGTGCCGGCAGCGTAGACGGGACTAGCGGCAACGAGCAGTACTTC
TRBJ2-5 | - | few | TRBV5-1 | CASSLSSVREAQYF | TGCGCCAGCAGCTTGTCTTCTGTTCGCGAGGCCCAGTACTTC
TRBJ2-7 | TRBD2 | many | TRBV10-2 | CASSETSGGNYEQYF | TGCGCCAGCAGTGAAACTAGCGGGGGGAACTACGAGCAGTACTTC
TRBJ2-7 | TRBD2 | once | TRBV20-1 | CSAVGAGTRAYEQYF | TGCAGTGCTGTAGGGGCCGGGACTAGAGCCTACGAGCAGTACTTC
TRBJ2-2 | TRBD2 | many | TRBV7-9 | CASSQAGANTGELFF | TGTGCCAGCAGCCAAGCGGGGGCGAACACCGGGGAGCTGTTTTTT
TRBJ2-5 | - | - | TRBV19 | CASSIPVRGETQYF | TGTGCCAGTAGTATCCCGGTTCGGGGAGAGACCCAGTACTTC
TRBJ2-7 | - | - | TRBV7-2 | CASSLVPVGRNSSYEQYF | TGTGCCAGCAGCTTAGTACCGGTGGGCAGGAACAGCTCCTACGAGCAGTACTTC
TRBJ1-3 | - | - | TRBV10-3 | CASSEQSAGYTIYF | TGTGCCAGCAGTGAGCAGAGTGCCGGCTACACCATATATTTT
TRBJ2-7 | TRBD2 | - | TRBV25-1 | CASSYHRTSGYYEQYF | TGTGCCAGCAGTTACCACAGGACTAGCGGTTACTACGAGCAGTACTTC
TRBJ2-7 | TRBD1 | - | TRBV7-6 | CASSLSPWQGAYEQYF | TGTGCCAGCAGCTTAAGCCCGTGGCAGGGGGCTTACGAGCAGTACTTC
TRBJ2-7 | TRBD2 | - | TRBV7-9 | CASRTLTSGRARSYEQYF | TGTGCCAGCAGAACCCTGACTAGCGGGAGGGCCCGCTCCTACGAGCAGTACTTC
TRBJ1-1 | - | - | TRBV7-2 | CASSLAEQGGAFF | TGTGCCAGCAGCTTAGCGGAGCAGGGCGGGGCTTTCTTT
TRBJ1-5 | - | few | TRBV12-3/TRBV12-4 | CASSWGRGHQPQHF | TGTGCCAGCAGTTGGGGCAGGGGCCATCAGCCCCAGCATTTT
TRBJ2-2 | - | many | TRBV24-1 | CATSDPTGLSAGELFF | TGTGCCACCAGTGACCCGACAGGCCTATCGGCCGGGGAGCTGTTTTTT
TRBJ1-1 | - | many | TRBV29-1 | CSVVPNLNTEAFF | TGCAGCGTTGTTCCCAACTTGAACACTGAAGCTTTCTTT
TRBJ2-7 | - | - | TRBV18 | CASSPNRMGPDEQYF | TGTGCCAGCTCACCTAACAGGATGGGCCCGGACGAGCAGTACTTC